Sequencing of this T cell receptor beta chain was carried out in a study of cytomegalovirus exposure and HLA in healthy donors. V was clipped by 8 bases and J by 7 bases; unmatched bases: 8. This CDR3 comprises 13 residues. Germline V gene data show CDR1 as MNHEY and CDR2 as SMNVEV (reference sequence). Each donor's status was that of a healthy bone marrow donor. Study findings and constraints: In a later analysis, compared with equally common non-associated chains, HLA-associated beta chains were more expanded. The only immune exposure information that was available was CMV serostatus.

The PCR contained 60 Vbeta and 13 Jbeta primers. Clones were sequenced by immunoSEQ multiplex PCR, and TCRdb holds only the in-frame ones, with some missing. The data hold roughly 160,000 clones, with around 76% observed a single time. This clone was observed once. What it binds is unknown. The TCR comes from a man in his sixties in good health and CMV-seronegative. The chain is built from TRBV27 and TRBJ1-5; 7 nucleotides agree with TRBD1. The sequenced material came from PBMCs. This CDR3 is CASRRQGKQPQHF. CDR3 nucleotides: TGTGCCAGCCGCCGACAGGGTAAACAGCCCCAGCATTTT.